The following is a T cell receptor beta chain sequence with its context. Its antigen is as yet unknown. The time point: persistent/refractory GD, antithyroid drugs over 5 years with positive TRAb. Isolated PBMC RNA provided the starting material for the TCR library. An endocrinology department located in Xi'an, China, was where the patients came from. Arm-PCR of CDR3 regions and iRepertoire HTBI primers were the basis on which TCR beta libraries were built. TCRdb called the multiplex PCR reads again in MiXCR, with one record for every CDR3 protein. The sample holds 400,000 to 500,000 distinct CDR3 sequences, around a fifth seen once. This specimen comes from a study of regulatory T cells in long-lasting Graves disease. Looking at the study overall: Persistent cases were those of Graves' disease that involved over 5 years of antithyroid drugs with positive TSH receptor antibodies.

The CDR3 totals 13 residues. Germline assignment: CDR1 LNHDA and CDR2 SQIVND (reference sequence). V was shortened by 0 bases and J by 6 bases, with 9 bases between the two germline ends. Findings and caveats of the study: Persistent disease preferred TRBV28, TRBJ1-2 and TRBJ2-5. Newly diagnosed Graves' patients had higher TCR diversity than persistent ones.

Sequencing was performed on peripheral blood mononuclear cells (PBMCs), taken when the disease was refractory, from a patient treated with antithyroid drugs. This TCR came from a female donor with Graves disease. This chain joins TRBV19 and TRBJ2-7; no firm D call. CDR3 in amino acids: CASSIDQETEQYF. The CDR3 coding sequence is TGTGCCAGTAGTATAGATCAGGAGACCGAGCAGTACTTC.